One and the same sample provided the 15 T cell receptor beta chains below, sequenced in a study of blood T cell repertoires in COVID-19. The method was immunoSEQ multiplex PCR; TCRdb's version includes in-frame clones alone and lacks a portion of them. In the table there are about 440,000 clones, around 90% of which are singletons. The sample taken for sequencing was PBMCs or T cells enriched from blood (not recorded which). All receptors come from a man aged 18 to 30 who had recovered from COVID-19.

The CDR3 DNA sequence: TGTGCCAGCAGTTTGCGGCTAGCGGGGGAGACCCAGTACTTC. It yields the protein CASSLRLAGETQYF. This chain uses TRBV28 with TRBJ2-5; 9 bases fit TRBD2. Germline values: CDR1 MDHEN, CDR2 SYDVKM. The CDR3 sequence is 14 residues long. V gave up 3 bases and J gave up 5 bases; unmatched junction bases: 4.

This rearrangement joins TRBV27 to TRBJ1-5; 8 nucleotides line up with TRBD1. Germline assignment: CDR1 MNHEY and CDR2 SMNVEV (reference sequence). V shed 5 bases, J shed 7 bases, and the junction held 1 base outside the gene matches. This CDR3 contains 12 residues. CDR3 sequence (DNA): TGTGCCAGCAGTCCAGGGGGCCAGCCCCAGCATTTT. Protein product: CASSPGGQPQHF.

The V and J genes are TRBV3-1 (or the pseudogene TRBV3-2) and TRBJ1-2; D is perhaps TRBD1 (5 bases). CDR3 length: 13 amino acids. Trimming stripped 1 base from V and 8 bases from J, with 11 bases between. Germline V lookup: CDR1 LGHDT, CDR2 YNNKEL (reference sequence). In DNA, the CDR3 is TGTGCCAGCAGCCAAGTGACAGTGAACGGCTACACCTTC. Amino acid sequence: CASSQVTVNGYTF.

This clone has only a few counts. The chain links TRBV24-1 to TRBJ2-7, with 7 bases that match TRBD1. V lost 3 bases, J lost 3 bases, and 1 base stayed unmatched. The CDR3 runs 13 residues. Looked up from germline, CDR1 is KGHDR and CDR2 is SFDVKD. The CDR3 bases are TGTGCCACCAGTGATGGGACAGTCTACGAGCAGTACTTC. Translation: CATSDGTVYEQYF.

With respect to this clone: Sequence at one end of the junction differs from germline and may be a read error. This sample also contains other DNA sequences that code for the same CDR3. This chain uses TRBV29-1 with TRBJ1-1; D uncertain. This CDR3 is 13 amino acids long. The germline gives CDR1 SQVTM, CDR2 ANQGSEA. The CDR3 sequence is CSVGSGMNTEAFF. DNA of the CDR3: TGCAGCGTGGGCTCAGGAATGAATACTGAAGCTTTCTTT.

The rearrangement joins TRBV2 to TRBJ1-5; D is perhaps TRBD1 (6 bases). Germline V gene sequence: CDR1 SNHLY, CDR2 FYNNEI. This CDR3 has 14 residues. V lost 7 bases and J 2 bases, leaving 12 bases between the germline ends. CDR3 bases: TGTGCCAGCACCCAGGGGCAGGGCAATCAGCCCCAGCATTTT. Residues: CASTQGQGNQPQHF.

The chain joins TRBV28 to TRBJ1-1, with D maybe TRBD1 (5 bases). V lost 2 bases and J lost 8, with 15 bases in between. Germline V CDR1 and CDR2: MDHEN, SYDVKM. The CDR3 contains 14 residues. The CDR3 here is CASSLIRGMNEAFF. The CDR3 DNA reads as TGTGCCAGCAGTTTAATAAGGGGAATGAACGAAGCTTTCTTT.

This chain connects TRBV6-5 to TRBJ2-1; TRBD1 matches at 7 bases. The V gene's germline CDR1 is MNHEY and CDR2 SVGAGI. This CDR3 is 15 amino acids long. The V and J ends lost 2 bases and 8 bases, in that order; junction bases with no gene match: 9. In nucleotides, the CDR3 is TGTGCCAGCAGTTACCGGGACAGCCACCCCGATGAGCAGTTCTTC. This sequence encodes CASSYRDSHPDEQFF.

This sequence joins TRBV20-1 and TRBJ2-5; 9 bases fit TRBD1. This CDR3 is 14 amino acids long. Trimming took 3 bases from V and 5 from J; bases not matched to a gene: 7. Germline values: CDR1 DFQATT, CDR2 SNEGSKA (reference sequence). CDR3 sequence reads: CSASRDRVKETQYF. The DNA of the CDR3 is TGCAGTGCTAGTAGGGACAGGGTGAAGGAGACCCAGTACTTC.

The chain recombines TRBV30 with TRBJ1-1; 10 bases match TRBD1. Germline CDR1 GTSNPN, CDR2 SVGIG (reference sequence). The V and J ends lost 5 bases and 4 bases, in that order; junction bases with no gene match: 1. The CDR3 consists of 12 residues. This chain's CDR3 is CAWGDRGTEAFF. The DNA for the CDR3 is TGTGCCTGGGGGGACAGGGGCACTGAAGCTTTCTTT.

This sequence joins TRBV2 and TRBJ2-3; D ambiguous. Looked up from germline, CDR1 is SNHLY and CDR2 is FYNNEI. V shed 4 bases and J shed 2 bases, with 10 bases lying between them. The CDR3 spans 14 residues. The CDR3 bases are TGTGCCAGCAGTGTTGTCAGAAACACAGATACGCAGTATTTT. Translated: CASSVVRNTDTQYF.

As DNA, the CDR3 is TGTGCCAGCAGCGTAGTTGGGACAGGGGCTACCACAGATACGCAGTATTTT. It yields the protein CASSVVGTGATTDTQYF. The chain couples TRBV9 to TRBJ2-3, with TRBD1 matching over 10 bases. The CDR3 totals 17 residues. V was clipped by 0 bases and J by 2 bases; unmatched bases: 6. From germline, CDR1 is SGDLS and CDR2 YYNGEE.

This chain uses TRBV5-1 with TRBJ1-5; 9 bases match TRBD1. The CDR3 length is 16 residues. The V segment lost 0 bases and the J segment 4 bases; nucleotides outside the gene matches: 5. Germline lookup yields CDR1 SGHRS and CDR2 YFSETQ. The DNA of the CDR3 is TGCGCCAGCAGCTTGGAGGGACAGGGAGGGAATCAGCCCCAGCATTTT. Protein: CASSLEGQGGNQPQHF. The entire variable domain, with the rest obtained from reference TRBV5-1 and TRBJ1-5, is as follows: KAGVTQTPRYLIKTRGQQVTLSCSPISGHRSVSWYQQTPGQGLQFLFEYFSETQRNKGNFPGRFSGRQFSNSRSEMNVSTLELGDSALYLCASSLEGQGGNQPQHFGDGTRLSIL.

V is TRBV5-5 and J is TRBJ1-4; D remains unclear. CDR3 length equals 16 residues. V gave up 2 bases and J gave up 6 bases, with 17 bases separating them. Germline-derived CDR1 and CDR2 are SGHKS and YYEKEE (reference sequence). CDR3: CASSLSFIGRDEKLFF. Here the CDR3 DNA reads TGTGCCAGCAGCTTATCTTTTATCGGGAGGGATGAAAAACTGTTTTTT.

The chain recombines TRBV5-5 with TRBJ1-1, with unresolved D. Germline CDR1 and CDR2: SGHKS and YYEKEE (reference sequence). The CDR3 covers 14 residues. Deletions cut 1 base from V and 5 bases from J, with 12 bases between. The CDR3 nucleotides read TGTGCCAGCAGCTTGCTGTTAGGAGGGACTGAAGCTTTCTTT. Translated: CASSLLLGGTEAFF.